This record covers a single T cell receptor beta chain. This sample is drawn from a study of blood T cell repertoires in COVID-19. Looking at the study overall: Samples taken during acute and convalescent COVID-19 were collected in the United States, Italy and Spain. Nucleic acid was either cDNA or gDNA, and it came from T cells, B-cell-depleted T cells, or PBMCs.

In the authors' methods: Scientists estimated how many nucleated cells there were by amplifying reference gene primers. Sequencing was performed with immunoSEQ multiplex PCR; in TCRdb, only in-frame clones are kept and a portion is missing. Clonal size and the V and J genes are those of that table, whereas D and trimming came from the DNA. Of some 220,000 clones in the sample, around 82% were seen once. The CDR3 spans 13 residues. V lost 2 bases and J 8 bases, leaving 13 bases between the germline ends. CDR1 and CDR2 (germline): GTSNPN, SVGIG (reference sequence). The chain employs TRBV30 and TRBJ1-5, with TRBD1 as a possible D gene (6 bases). The clonotype comes from a woman between 65 and 79 years old with acute or convalescent COVID-19. Sequencing was carried out using peripheral blood. CDR3 residues: CAWSRGGGKPQHF. CDR3 DNA: TGTGCCTGGAGTAGGGGGGGCGGAAAGCCCCAGCATTTT. The full variable domain, its missing parts supplied by reference TRBV30 and TRBJ1-5, is SQTIHQWPATLVQPVGSPLSLECTVEGTSNPNLYWYRQAAGRGLQLLFYSVGIGQISSEVPQNLSASRPQDRQFILSSKKLLLSDSGFYLCAWSRGGGKPQHFGDGTRLSIL.